Listed below are T cell receptor beta chains from one sample, sequenced in a study of OX40 agonist ivuxolimab in advanced cancers. Some clones are missing from TCRdb's copy, which holds only in-frame ones; the method was immunoSEQ multiplex PCR. Among approximately 89,000 clones listed, roughly 88% were seen once. The source material was CD4+ or CD8+ T cells sorted from blood, sampled in a trial of the OX40 agonist ivuxolimab. Receptor source: an adult with an advanced solid tumor such as melanoma, head and neck, liver or kidney cancer. CDR3s include the opening cysteine and the closing phenylalanine or tryptophan. The D gene is left open where the match is weak. The size entry is marked missing in some rows and otherwise reads once, few, many or a size class.

j_call d_call clone_size v_call cdr3_nt cdr3_aa
TRBJ2-7 . . TRBV6-6 TGTGCCAGCTGGGGAAGTAATGAGCAGTACTTC CASWGSNEQYF
TRBJ2-7 . few TRBV10-3 TGTGCCATCAGGGAGACAGCCAACTCCTACGAGCAGTACTTC CAIRETANSYEQYF
TRBJ2-7 . . TRBV4-3 TGCGCCAGCAGCCCGGGGGGGGCGACAGGGTTTTCCTACGAGCAGTACTTC CASSPGGATGFSYEQYF
TRBJ2-2 . . TRBV5-4 TGTGCCAGCAGCTCAGGGGTAGGGGGAACCGGCGGGGAGCTGTTTTTT CASSSGVGGTGGELFF
TRBJ1-1 TRBD1 once TRBV30 TGTGCCTGGAGAGTTGGTAGGACAGGGCGGACCGTATACACTGAAGCTTTCTTT CAWRVGRTGRTVYTEAFF
TRBJ2-7 . . TRBV5-5 TGTGCCAGCAGTTCGGGTCCCTCCTACGAGCAGTACTTC CASSSGPSYEQYF
TRBJ2-7 . . TRBV5-4 TGTGCCAGCAGACTGGGGACTGCTCCCTCCTACGAGCAGTACTTC CASRLGTAPSYEQYF
TRBJ2-1 . . TRBV5-1 TGCGCCAGCAGCCCAGGAGGCAGGACCAATGAGCAGTTCTTC CASSPGGRTNEQFF
TRBJ2-3 TRBD2 . TRBV18 TGTGCCAGCTCACCGCAAACCCTAGCGGGGGGGCGGAGGACAGATACGCAGTATTTT CASSPQTLAGGRRTDTQYF
TRBJ2-2 . . TRBV25-1 TGTGCCAGCAGTGAATACGGACGGAACGGGGAGCTGTTTTTT CASSEYGRNGELFF
TRBJ1-2 TRBD1 . TRBV19 TGTGCCAGTAGTATAGAAAGGGGGACAGTCCTATCGTATGGCTACACCTTC CASSIERGTVLSYGYTF
TRBJ2-7 TRBD1 . TRBV5-1 TGCGCCAGCAGCTCTAAGCGGGGACAGGGGGTTTCCTACGAGCAGTACTTC CASSSKRGQGVSYEQYF
TRBJ2-7 . . TRBV6-6 TGTGCCAGCAGTGGTGGGGCCTACGAGCAGTACTTC CASSGGAYEQYF
TRBJ1-6 . . TRBV12-5 TGTGCTAGTGGTTCCCCCACCTGGGGAGGTAATTCACCCCTCCACTTT CASGSPTWGGNSPLHF
TRBJ1-1 . . TRBV30 TGTGCCTTAAAAGTTGGGGTGTACACTGAAGCTTTCTTT CALKVGVYTEAFF
TRBJ2-2 TRBD1 . TRBV19 TGTGCCAGTAGTTTCCCGGGACAGGGCAACACCGGGGAGCTGTTTTTT CASSFPGQGNTGELFF
TRBJ2-7 TRBD2 . TRBV11-3 TGTGCCAGCAGCCCGGGGGGGGCCGATGTCGACGAGCAGTACTTC CASSPGGADVDEQYF
TRBJ2-2 . . TRBV4-3 TGCGCCAGCAGCCAAGGGGGCGCGAACACCGGGGAGCTGTTTTTT CASSQGGANTGELFF
TRBJ1-3 . . TRBV7-8 TGTGCCAGCAGCTCCGGAGGGGTCCGGGGGAACACCATATATTTT CASSSGGVRGNTIYF
TRBJ1-5 . . TRBV10-3 TGTGCCATCAGTGTCGGGACGGATCAGCCCCAGCATTTT CAISVGTDQPQHF
TRBJ2-7 . . TRBV7-9 TGTGCCAGCAGCTTATGGGAGCTAGTAAGTTACGAGCAGTACTTC CASSLWELVSYEQYF
TRBJ1-2 TRBD1 . TRBV5-4 TGTGCCAGCAGGGAAGGACAGGGGGCTAGCTATGGCTACACCTTC CASREGQGASYGYTF
TRBJ2-7 TRBD2 . TRBV10-3 TGTGCCATCGGGACTAGAGACGAGCAGTACTTC CAIGTRDEQYF
TRBJ1-6 TRBD1 once TRBV6-5 TGTGCCAGCAGGGACAGGGGGCAAAATTCACCCCTCCACTTT CASRDRGQNSPLHF
TRBJ1-4 . once TRBV4-3 TGCGCCAGCAGCCGCGCCCCGCCGACGAACGAAAAACTGTTTTTT CASSRAPPTNEKLFF
TRBJ1-3 . once TRBV4-1 TGCGCCAGCAGCCAAGCAGGGGCCATCTCTGGAAACACCATATATTTT CASSQAGAISGNTIYF
TRBJ2-1 TRBD1 many TRBV19 TGTGCCAGTAGTACCAGGACAGGGGGGAATGAGCAGTTCTTC CASSTRTGGNEQFF
TRBJ2-2 TRBD1 few TRBV5-1 TGCGCCAGCAGCTTGAGACAGGGGAACACCGGGGAGCTGTTTTTT CASSLRQGNTGELFF
TRBJ1-1 . . TRBV10-1 TGCGCCAGCAGCGGGACACCCAACACTGAAGCTTTCTTT CASSGTPNTEAFF
TRBJ2-5 TRBD2 . TRBV5-1 TGCGCCAGCAGCTTAGCGGGGCGGGAAGAGACCCAGTACTTC CASSLAGREETQYF
TRBJ2-7 . . TRBV25-1 TGTGCCAGCAGTGCCCGGACGGGCTACGAGCAGTACTTC CASSARTGYEQYF
TRBJ1-1 . . TRBV4-3 TGCGCCAGCAGCCAAGATAATATACGGAACACTGAAGCTTTCTTT CASSQDNIRNTEAFF
TRBJ1-2 . . TRBV5-1 TGCGCCAGCAGCTTGGGACCTACGGACTATGGCTACACCTTC CASSLGPTDYGYTF
TRBJ2-1 TRBD2 . TRBV13 TGTGCCAGCAGCTTAGGCCTAGCGGGGATTTACAATGAGCAGTTCTTC CASSLGLAGIYNEQFF
TRBJ2-7 . . TRBV9 TGTGCCAGCAGCGTAGTCCCGACGGGGGCCTACGAGCAGTACTTC CASSVVPTGAYEQYF
TRBJ2-5 . . TRBV19 TGTGCCAGTAAGTGGGTCGGAACTAGCTCCGAGACCCAGTACTTC CASKWVGTSSETQYF
TRBJ2-1 . . TRBV14 TGTGCCAGCAGCCCCGGGGACTTCAATGAGCAGTTCTTC CASSPGDFNEQFF
TRBJ2-7 . . TRBV6-4 TGTGCCAGCAGTTACTCTCCCCAGGGGAGGGTCGAGCAGTACTTC CASSYSPQGRVEQYF
TRBJ1-6 TRBD1 . TRBV18 TGTGCCAGCTCACCAACTCCGGGACAGGGGGGATTATCCCTCCACTTT CASSPTPGQGGLSLHF
TRBJ1-2 . . TRBV6-6 TGTGCCAGCGGTAAGGGGGAAGGTATCCACTATGGCTACACCTTC CASGKGEGIHYGYTF
TRBJ1-6 . . TRBV5-8 TGTGCCAGCAGCCCGGGCCCTGACGGGATGGTCAATTCACCCCTCCACTTT CASSPGPDGMVNSPLHF
TRBJ1-2 . . TRBV4-1 TGCGCCAGCAGCCAAGATTGGTATGATGGCTACACCTTC CASSQDWYDGYTF
TRBJ1-1 TRBD1 . TRBV19 TGTGCCACCTCAAAGGACAGGCAGAACACTGAAGCTTTCTTT CATSKDRQNTEAFF
TRBJ2-7 TRBD2 few TRBV19 TGTGCCAGTAGTCCGGGAGGGGCCGAGCAGTACTTC CASSPGGAEQYF